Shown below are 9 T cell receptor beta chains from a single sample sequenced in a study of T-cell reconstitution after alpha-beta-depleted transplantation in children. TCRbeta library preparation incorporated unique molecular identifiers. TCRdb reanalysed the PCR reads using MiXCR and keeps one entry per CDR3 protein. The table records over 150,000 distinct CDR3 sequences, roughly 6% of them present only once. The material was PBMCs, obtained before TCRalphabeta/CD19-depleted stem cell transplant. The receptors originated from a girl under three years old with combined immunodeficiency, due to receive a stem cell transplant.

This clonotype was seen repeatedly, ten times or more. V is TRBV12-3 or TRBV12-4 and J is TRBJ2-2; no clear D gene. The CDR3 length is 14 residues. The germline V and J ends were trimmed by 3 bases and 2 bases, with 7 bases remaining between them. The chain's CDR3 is CASSFVGNTGELFF. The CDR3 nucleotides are TGTGCCAGCAGTTTCGTTGGAAACACCGGGGAGCTGTTTTTT.

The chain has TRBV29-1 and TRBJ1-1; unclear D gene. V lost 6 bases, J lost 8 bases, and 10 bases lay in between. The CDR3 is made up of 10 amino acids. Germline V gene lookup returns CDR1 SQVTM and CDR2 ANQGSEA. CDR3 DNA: TGCAGCGTGATACCAGTGGAAGCTTTCTTT. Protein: CSVIPVEAFF.

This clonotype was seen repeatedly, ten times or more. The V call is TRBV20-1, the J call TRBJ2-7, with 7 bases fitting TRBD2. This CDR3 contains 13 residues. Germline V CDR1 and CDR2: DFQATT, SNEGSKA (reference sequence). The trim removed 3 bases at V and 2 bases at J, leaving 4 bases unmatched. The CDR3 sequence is CSASSGPPYEQYF. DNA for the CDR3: TGCAGTGCTAGTAGCGGGCCTCCCTACGAGCAGTACTTC.

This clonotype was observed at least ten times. CDR3 protein: CASSQRRFLGSYEQYF. The CDR3 nucleotides are TGTGCCAGCAGCCAAAGACGGTTTCTCGGATCCTACGAGCAGTACTTC. The chain carries TRBV7-9 and TRBJ2-7, with unresolved D. With 5 bases removed from V and 1 base from J, the gap between germline ends came to 18 bases. This CDR3 has 16 amino acids. Germline V CDR1 and CDR2: SEHNR, FQNEAQ (reference sequence).

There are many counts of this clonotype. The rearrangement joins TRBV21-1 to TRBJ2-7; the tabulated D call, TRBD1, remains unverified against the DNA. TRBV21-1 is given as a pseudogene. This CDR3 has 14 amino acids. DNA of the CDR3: TGTGCCAGCAGCAAAGTGGGCGCAGCCTACGAGCAGTACTTC. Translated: CASSKVGAAYEQYF.

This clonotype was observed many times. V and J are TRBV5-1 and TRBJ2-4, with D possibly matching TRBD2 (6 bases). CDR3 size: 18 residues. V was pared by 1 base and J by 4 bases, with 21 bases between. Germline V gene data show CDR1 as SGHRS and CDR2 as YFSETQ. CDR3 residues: CASSLCSLKEGLKNIQYF. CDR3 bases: TGCGCCAGCAGCTTGTGTTCGCTAAAGGAGGGACTGAAAAACATTCAGTACTTC.

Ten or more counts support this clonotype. Here the CDR3 reads CASSITGTGDEQYF. The CDR3 DNA is TGTGCCAGCAGCATAACCGGGACAGGGGACGAGCAGTACTTC. The V call is TRBV28, the J call TRBJ2-7, with 10 bases aligning to TRBD1. Germline trimming cut 6 bases from V and 5 bases from J; bases unmatched to any gene: 7. CDR1 and CDR2 (germline): MDHEN, SYDVKM. This CDR3 region has 14 residues.

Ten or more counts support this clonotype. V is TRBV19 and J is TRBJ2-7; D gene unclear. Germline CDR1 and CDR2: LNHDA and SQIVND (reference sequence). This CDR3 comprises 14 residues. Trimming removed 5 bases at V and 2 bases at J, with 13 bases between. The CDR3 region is CASSLPTEPYEQYF. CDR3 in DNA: TGTGCCAGTAGTCTACCGACGGAGCCCTACGAGCAGTACTTC.

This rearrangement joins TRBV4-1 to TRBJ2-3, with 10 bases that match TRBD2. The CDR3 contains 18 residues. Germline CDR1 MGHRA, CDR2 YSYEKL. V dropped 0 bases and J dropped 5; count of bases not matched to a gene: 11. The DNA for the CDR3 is TGCGCCAGCAGCCAAGAGGGATTGCTAGCGGGGGCGGAAGATACGCAGTATTTT. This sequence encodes CASSQEGLLAGAEDTQYF.